This T cell receptor beta chain stems from a study of blood T cell repertoires in COVID-19. Study-level background: From T cells, B-cell-depleted T cells, or PBMCs came the material, which was cDNA or gDNA.

Clones were read by immunoSEQ multiplex PCR, and TCRdb kept only the in-frame ones, dropping some. The sample records more than 45,000 clones, about 86% being singletons. Patients from Seattle were sampled longitudinally, starting during active infection. The source is an older woman with COVID-19, enrolled during active disease. The sample taken for sequencing was peripheral blood.

The CDR3 reads CASSASGQGDEKLFF. The DNA of the CDR3 is TGTGCCAGCAGTGCCAGTGGACAGGGGGATGAAAAACTGTTTTTT. V gene TRBV28 combines with J gene TRBJ1-4, with 10 bases lining up with TRBD1. Per the germline V gene, CDR1 is MDHEN and CDR2 is SYDVKM. The CDR3 length is 15 residues. The V segment lost 5 bases and the J segment 6 bases; nucleotides outside the gene matches: 6.